This TCR beta chain emerged from a study of blood T cell repertoires in COVID-19. Study as a whole: COVID-19 samples collected from the United States, Italy and Spain covered acute and convalescent phases. Sources were T cells, B-cell-depleted T cells, or PBMCs; the material itself was cDNA or gDNA.

As originally analysed: Reference gene primer amplification gave estimated nucleated cell counts. TCRdb keeps only in-frame clones here, not all; method: immunoSEQ multiplex PCR. The DNA was the basis for D and trimming; V, J and clone size are from that table. The table shows roughly 260,000 clones, with approximately 86% occurring only once. The TCR sequence derives from a man aged 35 to 55 who had recovered from COVID-19. Sequencing input: peripheral blood.

CDR3 coding DNA: TGTGCCATCAGTGAGTCCGGGACAGTATATGGCTACACCTTC. Translation: CAISESGTVYGYTF. V gene TRBV10-3 combines with J gene TRBJ1-2; 7 bases map to TRBD1. The length of the CDR3 is 14 residues. After removal of 0 bases from V and 5 bases from J, the junction contained 3 bases not matched to a gene. Per the germline V gene, CDR1 is ENHRY and CDR2 is SYGVKD.